The 32 T cell receptor beta chains reported below all come from one sample, sequenced in a study of cytomegalovirus exposure and HLA in healthy donors. The PCR had 60 Vbeta and 13 Jbeta primers. Only in-frame clones appear in the TCRdb table, and some are missing; sequencing was by immunoSEQ multiplex PCR. Of 160,000 or so clones in the sample, under 85% are singletons; the top ten hold approximately 4%. The sequenced sample consisted of PBMCs. Receptors were obtained from a man in his fifties in good health and CMV-seropositive.

This rearrangement joins TRBV6-6 to TRBJ2-7; 7 nucleotides align to TRBD2. CDR1 is MNHNY and CDR2 is SVGAGI in the germline V gene (reference sequence). The CDR3 totals 16 residues. V lost 5 bases to trimming and J lost 0 bases; unmatched junction nucleotides: 10. The CDR3, as DNA: TGTGCCAGCAGTCCATACACTGGCGGGAGCTCCTACGAGCAGTACTTC. Translated: CASSPYTGGSSYEQYF.

In its sample, this clone was seen a few times. The V call is TRBV28, the J call TRBJ2-7; D is possibly TRBD2 (7 bases). CDR1 is MDHEN, CDR2 SYDVKM, per germline. The CDR3 totals 15 residues. V was shortened by 5 bases and J by 0 bases, with 14 bases between the two germline ends. CDR3 in amino acids: CASSLRGAGSYEQYF. The CDR3 DNA reads as TGTGCCAGCAGTCTTCGGGGGGCCGGCTCCTACGAGCAGTACTTC. The complete variable domain, with remaining parts taken from reference TRBV28 and TRBJ2-7, reads DVKVTQSSRYLVKRTGEKVFLECVQDMDHENMFWYRQDPGLGLRLIYFSYDVKMKEKGDIPEGYSVSREKKERFSLILESASTNQTSMYLCASSLRGAGSYEQYFGPGTRLTVT.

The chain combines TRBV6-6 with TRBJ2-1; possible D gene TRBD2, 5 bases. Deletions cut 3 bases from V and 7 bases from J, with 7 bases between. CDR3 length: 12 amino acids. The V gene's germline CDR1 is MNHNY and CDR2 SVGAGI (reference sequence). The CDR3 region has the DNA TGTGCCAGCAGTTATACGGGGAATGAGCAGTTCTTC. Amino acids: CASSYTGNEQFF.

The chain has TRBV4-1 and TRBJ1-4, with 7 bases matching TRBD1. The germline V gene has CDR1 MGHRA and CDR2 YSYEKL. Trimming at V came to 0 bases and at J to 4 bases, leaving 5 bases not matched to a gene. This CDR3 region has 16 residues. This chain's CDR3 is CASSQDLGTVNEKLFF. Written as DNA, the CDR3 is TGCGCCAGCAGCCAAGATCTTGGGACAGTTAATGAAAAACTGTTTTTT.

The chain combines TRBV4-3 with TRBJ2-1; tentative D call: TRBD2 (5 bases). The CDR3 is 15 amino acids. Germline assignment: CDR1 LGHNA and CDR2 YSLEER. V shed 0 bases and J shed 5 bases, with 11 bases lying between them. CDR3 nucleotide sequence: TGCGCCAGCAGCCAAGACGGGGTCGGGAACAATGAGCAGTTCTTC. It translates to CASSQDGVGNNEQFF.

The rearrangement uses TRBV15 and TRBJ2-3; D possibly corresponds to TRBD2 (5 bases). This CDR3 spans 17 amino acids. Trimming stripped 1 base from V and 0 bases from J, with 14 bases between. Germline V CDR1 and CDR2: LNHNV, YYDKDF (reference sequence). The CDR3 sequence is CATSRAGAALSTDTQYF. Here the CDR3 DNA reads TGTGCCACCAGCAGAGCTGGAGCGGCACTGAGCACAGATACGCAGTATTTT.

The chain uses TRBV11-2 and TRBJ2-3; perhaps TRBD1 as D (5 bases). This CDR3 is built from 18 residues. Germline V lookup: CDR1 SGHAT, CDR2 FQNNGV. Trimming shortened V by 6 bases and J by 0 bases, and 22 bases separated the two germline ends. The CDR3 DNA follows: TGTGCCAGCAGGTCGATACGACAGATCTATCCTAGCACAGATACGCAGTATTTT. Its translation is CASRSIRQIYPSTDTQYF.

This sequence joins TRBV6-6 and TRBJ1-3; D is ambiguous. This CDR3 has 16 amino acids. Germline CDR1 reads MNHNY; CDR2 reads SVGAGI (reference sequence). The V gene lost 4 bases and the J gene lost 0 bases, with 13 bases spanning the gap. The CDR3 DNA reads as TGTGCCAGCAGTTCTCCACTTTCGCCCTCTGGAAACACCATATATTTT. Translating gives CASSSPLSPSGNTIYF.

The rearrangement uses TRBV9 and TRBJ1-3; 7 nucleotides match TRBD1. From germline, CDR1 is SGDLS and CDR2 YYNGEE. The CDR3 is 15 amino acids. V was pared by 4 bases and J by 2 bases, with 6 bases of the junction left unmatched. The CDR3 reads CASSPRDSTGNTIYF. The CDR3 coding sequence is TGTGCCAGCAGCCCGCGGGACAGCACTGGAAACACCATATATTTT.

The CDR3 reads CASRPLAGFTYEQYF. The CDR3 DNA follows: TGTGCCAGCAGGCCACTAGCGGGATTTACCTACGAGCAGTACTTC. The genes are TRBV28 and TRBJ2-7; 10 positions agree with TRBD2. The CDR3 extends over 15 amino acids. V shed 6 bases, J shed 2 bases, and the junction held 7 bases outside the gene matches. Germline V lookup: CDR1 MDHEN, CDR2 SYDVKM. Combining the CDR3 with reference TRBV28 and TRBJ2-7 gives the whole variable domain DVKVTQSSRYLVKRTGEKVFLECVQDMDHENMFWYRQDPGLGLRLIYFSYDVKMKEKGDIPEGYSVSREKKERFSLILESASTNQTSMYLCASRPLAGFTYEQYFGPGTRLTVT.

J is TRBJ2-7 and V is TRBV10-3; no firm D call. Between the trimmed V and J ends, which lost 6 bases and 3 bases, there was a span of 15 bases. Looked up from germline, CDR1 is ENHRY and CDR2 is SYGVKD. This CDR3 has 14 amino acids. CDR3 sequence (DNA): TGTGCCATCAGAGAGCCAGGCCAACTCTACGAGCAGTACTTC. Its translation is CAIREPGQLYEQYF.

This chain connects TRBV6-5 to TRBJ2-1; 13 nucleotides agree with TRBD2. This CDR3 contains 15 residues. Germline CDR1 reads MNHEY; CDR2 reads SVGAGI. V was clipped by 5 bases and J by 6 bases; unmatched bases: 4. This CDR3 is CASSKGLAGFNEQFF. In nucleotides, the CDR3 is TGTGCCAGCAGTAAGGGACTAGCGGGATTCAATGAGCAGTTCTTC.

The gene calls are TRBV19 and TRBJ1-2; D is unresolved. Trimming removed 3 bases at V and 6 bases at J, with 11 bases between. The germline V gene encodes CDR1 LNHDA and CDR2 SQIVND (reference sequence). This CDR3 has 13 amino acids. The CDR3 reads CASSIGSRNGYTF. CDR3 nucleotides: TGTGCCAGTAGTATTGGGAGTCGAAATGGCTACACCTTC.

V is TRBV7-9 and J is TRBJ2-3, with TRBD2 matching 10 bases. Germline V lookup: CDR1 SEHNR, CDR2 FQNEAQ (reference sequence). The CDR3 runs to 15 residues. With V trimmed by 2 bases and J by 4 bases, 3 bases remained unmatched. The CDR3 loop is CASSLTSGNADTQYF. In DNA, the CDR3 is TGTGCCAGCAGCTTAACTAGCGGGAATGCAGATACGCAGTATTTT.

CDR3 nucleotides: TGTGCCAGCAGCTTAGGAGCCGGGGATGAGCAGTTCTTC. Translating it yields CASSLGAGDEQFF. The chain recombines TRBV7-2 with TRBJ2-1; D is possibly TRBD2 (5 bases). Germline CDR1 SGHTA, CDR2 FQGNSA. The CDR3 is 13 amino acids. V lost 1 base to trimming and J lost 8 bases, with 9 bases between them. Filled out from reference TRBV7-2 and TRBJ2-1, the complete variable domain reads GAGVSQSPSNKVTEKGKDVELRCDPISGHTALYWYRQSLGQGLEFLIYFQGNSAPDKSGLPSDRFSAERTGGSVSTLTIQRTQQEDSAVYLCASSLGAGDEQFFGPGTRLTVL.

This clone occurred once. Here the CDR3 DNA reads TGCGCCAGCAGCCAAGTTTATGGGGGGAACACAGATACGCAGTATTTT. Its protein product is CASSQVYGGNTDTQYF. V usage is TRBV4-1 and J usage is TRBJ2-3, with D possibly matching TRBD2 (6 bases). CDR1 MGHRA and CDR2 YSYEKL come from the germline V gene. CDR3 length equals 16 residues. Trimming removed 1 base from V and 2 bases from J, with 13 bases in between.

This clone has just one count. The V gene is TRBV2, the J gene TRBJ2-7; D ambiguous. CDR3 length equals 12 residues. Germline assignment: CDR1 SNHLY and CDR2 FYNNEI. V was cut by 3 bases and J by 2 bases, with 5 bases left in between. As DNA, the CDR3 is TGTGCCAGCAGTGAGGCGGCCTACGAGCAGTACTTC. This codes for CASSEAAYEQYF.

The rearrangement uses TRBV30 and TRBJ1-2; TRBD1 might be the D (6 bases). This CDR3 is built from 16 residues. V lost 0 bases to trimming and J lost 4 bases, with 18 bases between them. Germline lookup yields CDR1 GTSNPN and CDR2 SVGIG (reference sequence). CDR3 residues: CAWSVVSPGAGYGYTF. CDR3 nucleotide sequence: TGTGCCTGGAGTGTAGTTTCTCCAGGGGCGGGCTATGGCTACACCTTC.

The chain uses TRBV9 and TRBJ1-2; D perhaps matches TRBD1 (6 bases). This CDR3 contains 15 residues. Germline V gene lookup returns CDR1 SGDLS and CDR2 YYNGEE. The V and J ends lost 0 bases and 6 bases respectively, with 15 bases between them. CDR3: CASSVDGVAGDGYTF. The CDR3, as DNA: TGTGCCAGCAGCGTAGATGGGGTGGCAGGGGATGGCTACACCTTC.

CDR3 DNA sequence: TGTGCCAGCAGCTTAACCTCTAGCGGGCATACCTACAATGAGCAGTTCTTC. Its protein is CASSLTSSGHTYNEQFF. The V and J genes are TRBV7-8 and TRBJ2-1, with 8 nucleotides matching TRBD2. CDR1 and CDR2 from the germline V gene are SGHVS and FQNEAQ. Trimming took 2 bases from V and 2 from J; bases not matched to a gene: 8. This CDR3 has 17 residues.

The chain carries TRBV10-3 and TRBJ1-2; 7 positions match TRBD1. The CDR3 has 20 amino acids. Per germline, CDR1 ENHRY and CDR2 SYGVKD. V lost 8 bases and J lost 0; bases outside the gene matches: 24. The CDR3 nucleotides read TGTGCCATCGGTCCCGTCGTAGGACAGGTCTCTACTAAGGCTAACTATGGCTACACCTTC. Protein product: CAIGPVVGQVSTKANYGYTF.

V is TRBV7-9 and J is TRBJ2-5; 7 bases fit TRBD2. This CDR3 spans 16 amino acids. Germline V gene lookup returns CDR1 SEHNR and CDR2 FQNEAQ (reference sequence). The ends lost 7 bases at V and 2 bases at J; junction bases unmatched: 13. Written as DNA, the CDR3 is TGTGCCAGCACCCGGGAACGGGGGGTCAAGCAAGAGACCCAGTACTTC. This translates into CASTRERGVKQETQYF.

This chain links TRBV30 with TRBJ1-2; 9 nucleotides line up with TRBD1. This CDR3 has 14 residues. Germline assignment: CDR1 GTSNPN and CDR2 SVGIG (reference sequence). Trimming took 2 bases from V and 5 from J; bases not matched to a gene: 6. The CDR3 loop reads CAWSTGQGQYGYTF. CDR3 bases: TGTGCCTGGAGTACAGGACAGGGGCAGTATGGCTACACCTTC.

The J gene is TRBJ2-3, the V gene TRBV5-1, with D possibly TRBD1 on 6 matching bases. CDR1 and CDR2 from the germline V gene are SGHRS and YFSETQ. V dropped 0 bases and J dropped 2 bases, with 13 bases sitting between them. The CDR3 loop spans 16 amino acids. DNA for the CDR3: TGCGCCAGCAGCTTGGTACTGGACAGTAACACAGATACGCAGTATTTT. Translating gives CASSLVLDSNTDTQYF.

V is TRBV10-3 and J is TRBJ1-2; D not resolved. Germline V gene data show CDR1 as ENHRY and CDR2 as SYGVKD. V lost 8 bases and J lost 2, with 9 bases in between. The CDR3 contains 12 residues. Here the CDR3 DNA reads TGTGCCATCCCGGGAAGAAACTATGGCTACACCTTC. Residues: CAIPGRNYGYTF.

J is TRBJ2-7 and V is TRBV5-6, with TRBD1 matching over 9 bases. Germline V gives CDR1 SGHDT, CDR2 YYEEEE. The V segment lost 1 base and the J segment 2 bases; nucleotides outside the gene matches: 4. The CDR3 runs 15 residues. The CDR3 coding sequence is TGTGCCAGCAGCTTGTTGGGGACAGGGACCTACGAGCAGTACTTC. This translates into CASSLLGTGTYEQYF.

This clone has just one count. In DNA, the CDR3 is TGTGCCAGCAGCCAAGGCAGGTCCTACGAGCAGTACTTC. It translates to CASSQGRSYEQYF. This chain links TRBV4-2 with TRBJ2-7; the D is unclear. The germline V gene encodes CDR1 LGHNA and CDR2 YNFKEQ. V was trimmed by 1 base and J by 1 base, leaving 5 bases between them. CDR3 length equals 13 residues.

This clone was picked up a small number of times. The chain combines TRBV7-2 with TRBJ1-5, with D unresolved. The CDR3 totals 15 residues. The germline CDR1 and CDR2 sequences are SGHTA and FQGNSA. Trimming shortened V by 5 bases and J by 4 bases, and 15 bases separated the two germline ends. CDR3 sequence reads: CASSPEGSGNQPQHF. The DNA for the CDR3 is TGTGCCAGCAGCCCAGAGGGCAGTGGGAATCAGCCCCAGCATTTT. Combining the CDR3 with reference TRBV7-2 and TRBJ1-5 gives the whole variable domain GAGVSQSPSNKVTEKGKDVELRCDPISGHTALYWYRQSLGQGLEFLIYFQGNSAPDKSGLPSDRFSAERTGGSVSTLTIQRTQQEDSAVYLCASSPEGSGNQPQHFGDGTRLSIL.

The chain has TRBV4-1 and TRBJ2-2; D unclear. CDR3 size: 14 residues. Per the germline V gene, CDR1 is MGHRA and CDR2 is YSYEKL. V lost 2 bases, J lost 1 base, and 5 bases lay in between. CDR3 sequence reads: CASSQTENTGELFF. DNA of the CDR3: TGCGCCAGCAGCCAAACAGAGAACACCGGGGAGCTGTTTTTT.

This chain links TRBV9 with TRBJ2-1; 9 nucleotides agree with TRBD2. Unmatched junction bases numbered 16, after V lost 3 bases and J lost 9 bases. The CDR3 spans 17 residues. Germline V gene sequence: CDR1 SGDLS, CDR2 YYNGEE. Written as DNA, the CDR3 is TGTGCCAGCAGCGACCCAATAAAAACCCTTAGCGGGAGTGAGCAGTTCTTC. Encoded protein: CASSDPIKTLSGSEQFF.

The chain uses TRBV30 and TRBJ1-3; D gene uncertain. CDR3 size: 11 residues. Trimming cost V 4 bases and J 5 bases, with 6 bases left between them. From germline, CDR1 is GTSNPN and CDR2 SVGIG (reference sequence). DNA of the CDR3: TGTGCCTGGACAGAAAGAAACACCATATATTTT. Protein sequence: CAWTERNTIYF.

The rearrangement uses TRBV28 and TRBJ1-2; 9 bases align to TRBD1. This CDR3 region has 15 residues. Germline V CDR1 and CDR2: MDHEN, SYDVKM. J lost 2 bases, V lost 7 bases, and 8 bases had no gene match. The CDR3 loop reads CASTRQGGGNYGYTF. Here the CDR3 DNA reads TGTGCCAGCACCAGACAGGGGGGCGGAAACTATGGCTACACCTTC.